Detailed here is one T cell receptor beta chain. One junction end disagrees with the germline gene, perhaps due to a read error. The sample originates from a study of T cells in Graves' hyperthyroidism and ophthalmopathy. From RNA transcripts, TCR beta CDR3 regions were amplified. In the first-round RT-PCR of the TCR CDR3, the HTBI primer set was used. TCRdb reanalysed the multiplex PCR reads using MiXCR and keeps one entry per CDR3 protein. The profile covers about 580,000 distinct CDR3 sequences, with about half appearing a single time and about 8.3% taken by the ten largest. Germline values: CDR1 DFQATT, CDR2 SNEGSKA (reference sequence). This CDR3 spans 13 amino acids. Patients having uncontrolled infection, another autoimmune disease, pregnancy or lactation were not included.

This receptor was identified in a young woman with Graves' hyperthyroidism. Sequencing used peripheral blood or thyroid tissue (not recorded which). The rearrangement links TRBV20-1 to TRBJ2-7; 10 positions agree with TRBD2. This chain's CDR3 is CSARSGRADTQYF. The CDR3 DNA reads TGCAGTGCTAGGAGCGGGAGGGCAGATACGCAGTATTTC.